This is a list of T cell receptor beta chains from one sample in a study of T cells in narcolepsy. Repertoires were generated with immunoSEQ multiplex PCR, while TCRdb's copy carries only in-frame clones and drops some. The data hold tens of thousands of clones, with approximately 87% observed a single time. Sequencing was carried out using memory (CD45RA-) CD4+ T cells from blood. The source of these receptors is a human donor in good health. CDR3s include the opening cysteine and the closing phenylalanine or tryptophan. Each record gives: CDR3 protein, CDR3 DNA, D gene, V gene, clone size, J gene. D genes are given only for firm matches. The listing skips clone size in some rows; elsewhere it reads once, few, many or a size class.

cdr3_aa: CASSLGRTIGAQYF
cdr3_nt: TGTGCCAGCAGCTTAGGTCGGACTATTGGGGCCCAGTACTTC
d_call: -
v_call: TRBV13
clone_size: -
j_call: TRBJ2-5

cdr3_aa: CASSAPGNRTGYTF
cdr3_nt: TGTGCCAGCAGCGCACCCGGGAATCGTACCGGCTACACCTTC
d_call: -
v_call: TRBV11-2
clone_size: -
j_call: TRBJ1-2

cdr3_aa: CASSLQGLNQPQHF
cdr3_nt: TGTGCCAGCAGCTTGCAGGGGCTCAATCAGCCCCAGCATTTT
d_call: -
v_call: TRBV5-6
clone_size: -
j_call: TRBJ1-5

cdr3_aa: CATSRDRGEKLFF
cdr3_nt: TGTGCCACCAGCAGAGACAGGGGCGAAAAACTGTTTTTT
d_call: -
v_call: TRBV15
clone_size: -
j_call: TRBJ1-4

cdr3_aa: CASSLMREQYF
cdr3_nt: TGTGCCAGCAGTTTAATGCGCGAGCAGTACTTC
d_call: -
v_call: TRBV28
clone_size: once
j_call: TRBJ2-7

cdr3_aa: CASSIPTVRGGYTF
cdr3_nt: TGTGCCAGTAGTATACCGACAGTCCGAGGTGGCTACACCTTC
d_call: -
v_call: TRBV19
clone_size: -
j_call: TRBJ1-2

cdr3_aa: CATHGGGEKLFF
cdr3_nt: TGTGCCACCCACGGCGGGGGTGAAAAACTGTTTTTT
d_call: -
v_call: TRBV6-6
clone_size: -
j_call: TRBJ1-4

cdr3_aa: CASSLQPPGISYNEQFF
cdr3_nt: TGTGCCAGCAGCTTACAGCCGCCCGGCATCTCCTACAATGAGCAGTTCTTC
d_call: -
v_call: TRBV7-3
clone_size: -
j_call: TRBJ2-1

cdr3_aa: CASSVFTMGNNEQFF
cdr3_nt: TGTGCCAGCAGTGTCTTCACGATGGGGAACAATGAGCAGTTCTTC
d_call: -
v_call: TRBV6-1
clone_size: -
j_call: TRBJ2-1

cdr3_aa: CASSLRADTQYF
cdr3_nt: TGTGCCAGCAGCCTTCGTGCAGATACGCAGTATTTT
d_call: -
v_call: TRBV6-1
clone_size: -
j_call: TRBJ2-3

cdr3_aa: CASSYYGQGGLYEQYF
cdr3_nt: TGTGCCAGCAGCTACTATGGACAGGGAGGCCTCTACGAGCAGTACTTC
d_call: TRBD1
v_call: TRBV5-6
clone_size: -
j_call: TRBJ2-7

cdr3_aa: CASSEYTDTQYF
cdr3_nt: TGTGCCAGCAGTGAATACACAGATACGCAGTATTTT
d_call: -
v_call: TRBV6-1
clone_size: -
j_call: TRBJ2-3

cdr3_aa: CASSQGGVGEKLFF
cdr3_nt: TGTGCCAGCAGCCAAGGGGGGGTCGGTGAAAAACTGTTTTTT
d_call: -
v_call: TRBV4-2
clone_size: -
j_call: TRBJ1-4

cdr3_aa: CASSLFSGRNTEAFF
cdr3_nt: TGTGCCAGCAGCTTATTTTCAGGGAGGAACACTGAAGCTTTCTTT
d_call: -
v_call: TRBV7-3
clone_size: -
j_call: TRBJ1-1

cdr3_aa: CASSQGGPEPSGNTIYF
cdr3_nt: TGTGCCAGCAGCCAAGGAGGGCCGGAACCCTCTGGAAACACCATATATTTT
d_call: -
v_call: TRBV7-8
clone_size: -
j_call: TRBJ1-3

cdr3_aa: CAWSGSGGARETQYF
cdr3_nt: TGTGCCTGGTCGGGTAGCGGGGGGGCCAGAGAGACCCAGTACTTC
d_call: TRBD2
v_call: TRBV30
clone_size: -
j_call: TRBJ2-5

cdr3_aa: CAISEPGRNTEAFF
cdr3_nt: TGTGCCATCAGTGAGCCAGGGAGGAACACTGAAGCTTTCTTT
d_call: -
v_call: TRBV10-3
clone_size: few
j_call: TRBJ1-1

cdr3_aa: CASTYWDPTGELFF
cdr3_nt: TGCGCCAGCACCTACTGGGACCCCACGGGGGAGCTGTTTTTT
d_call: -
v_call: TRBV10-1
clone_size: -
j_call: TRBJ2-2

cdr3_aa: CASSPSPDRGIYGYTF
cdr3_nt: TGTGCCAGCAGCCCTTCCCCGGACAGGGGGATTTATGGCTACACCTTC
d_call: TRBD1
v_call: TRBV5-5
clone_size: -
j_call: TRBJ1-2

cdr3_aa: CASSLQGFAGELFF
cdr3_nt: TGTGCCAGCAGCCTACAGGGGTTCGCCGGGGAGCTGTTTTTT
d_call: TRBD1
v_call: TRBV5-6
clone_size: -
j_call: TRBJ2-2

cdr3_aa: CAISESSGRGAYGYTF
cdr3_nt: TGTGCCATCAGTGAGTCTTCCGGACGGGGAGCCTATGGCTACACCTTC
d_call: -
v_call: TRBV10-3
clone_size: -
j_call: TRBJ1-2

cdr3_aa: CASSTPDENNEQFF
cdr3_nt: TGTGCCAGCAGCACCCCAGACGAAAACAATGAGCAGTTCTTC
d_call: -
v_call: TRBV5-4
clone_size: few
j_call: TRBJ2-1

cdr3_aa: CASSDFRGTEAFF
cdr3_nt: TGTGCCAGCAGCGACTTCAGGGGCACTGAAGCTTTCTTT
d_call: -
v_call: TRBV9
clone_size: -
j_call: TRBJ1-1

cdr3_aa: CASSQAGGAIYEQYF
cdr3_nt: TGTGCCAGCAGCCAAGCGGGGGGGGCAATCTACGAGCAGTACTTC
d_call: TRBD2
v_call: TRBV5-4
clone_size: -
j_call: TRBJ2-7

cdr3_aa: CASRQGSNDSPLHF
cdr3_nt: TGTGCCAGCAGGCAGGGGAGCAATGATTCACCCCTCCACTTT
d_call: -
v_call: TRBV6-5
clone_size: -
j_call: TRBJ1-6

cdr3_aa: CASTPGTAYEQYF
cdr3_nt: TGTGCCAGCACCCCGGGGACAGCTTACGAGCAGTACTTC
d_call: TRBD1
v_call: TRBV6-6
clone_size: -
j_call: TRBJ2-7

cdr3_aa: CASSQDWASTDTQYF
cdr3_nt: TGCGCCAGCAGCCAAGACTGGGCGAGCACAGATACGCAGTATTTT
d_call: -
v_call: TRBV4-3
clone_size: -
j_call: TRBJ2-3

cdr3_aa: CASSPGQGAGQYF
cdr3_nt: TGTGCCAGCTCACCGGGACAGGGGGCCGGGCAGTACTTC
d_call: TRBD1
v_call: TRBV18
clone_size: once
j_call: TRBJ2-7

cdr3_aa: CASSVGVFSSNEQYF
cdr3_nt: TGTGCCAGCAGCGTAGGGGTCTTTAGTTCAAACGAGCAGTACTTC
d_call: -
v_call: TRBV9
clone_size: -
j_call: TRBJ2-7

cdr3_aa: CASSEAGGPTDTQYF
cdr3_nt: TGCGCCAGCAGTGAGGCGGGGGGCCCCACAGATACGCAGTATTTT
d_call: TRBD2
v_call: TRBV10-1
clone_size: -
j_call: TRBJ2-3

cdr3_aa: CASSLLFRGPGQETQYF
cdr3_nt: TGTGCCAGCAGCCTACTGTTTCGGGGCCCGGGTCAAGAGACCCAGTACTTC
d_call: -
v_call: TRBV11-2
clone_size: -
j_call: TRBJ2-5

cdr3_aa: CASSFSGPSTNEKLFF
cdr3_nt: TGTGCCAGCAGCTTTTCAGGGCCTTCAACTAATGAAAAACTGTTTTTT
d_call: -
v_call: TRBV11-2
clone_size: -
j_call: TRBJ1-4

cdr3_aa: CASSLQVLAGELFF
cdr3_nt: TGTGCCAGCAGTCTACAGGTCCTGGCCGGGGAGCTGTTTTTT
d_call: -
v_call: TRBV7-3
clone_size: -
j_call: TRBJ2-2

cdr3_aa: CASSRFGVDNQPQHF
cdr3_nt: TGTGCCAGCAGTCGCTTCGGGGTTGACAATCAGCCCCAGCATTTT
d_call: -
v_call: TRBV6-1
clone_size: once
j_call: TRBJ1-5

cdr3_aa: CASSWSGGDSGYTF
cdr3_nt: TGTGCCAGCAGTTGGTCAGGGGGCGATTCTGGCTACACCTTC
d_call: TRBD1
v_call: TRBV27
clone_size: -
j_call: TRBJ1-2

cdr3_aa: CASSDWGSSYEQYF
cdr3_nt: TGTGCCAGCAGTGATTGGGGGAGCTCCTACGAGCAGTACTTC
d_call: -
v_call: TRBV6-1
clone_size: -
j_call: TRBJ2-7

cdr3_aa: CASSESGVDEQFF
cdr3_nt: TGTGCCAGCAGTGAATCCGGGGTCGATGAGCAGTTCTTC
d_call: -
v_call: TRBV25-1
clone_size: -
j_call: TRBJ2-1

cdr3_aa: CASSYSNPRNTEAFF
cdr3_nt: TGTGCCAGCAGTTACTCGAACCCGCGGAACACTGAAGCTTTCTTT
d_call: -
v_call: TRBV6-6
clone_size: few
j_call: TRBJ1-1

cdr3_aa: CASSIGGGDEQYF
cdr3_nt: TGTGCCAGTAGTATAGGTGGAGGCGACGAGCAGTACTTC
d_call: -
v_call: TRBV19
clone_size: -
j_call: TRBJ2-7

cdr3_aa: CAISESDRVRDQPQHF
cdr3_nt: TGTGCCATCAGTGAATCGGACAGGGTTCGGGATCAGCCCCAGCATTTT
d_call: TRBD1
v_call: TRBV6-1
clone_size: -
j_call: TRBJ1-5

cdr3_aa: CASSSGTARGYTEAFF
cdr3_nt: TGTGCCAGCAGTTCCGGGACCGCTCGCGGTTACACTGAAGCTTTCTTT
d_call: -
v_call: TRBV7-9
clone_size: -
j_call: TRBJ1-1

cdr3_aa: CASSATVNTGELFF
cdr3_nt: TGTGCCAGCAGCGCGACAGTAAACACCGGGGAGCTGTTTTTT
d_call: -
v_call: TRBV9
clone_size: -
j_call: TRBJ2-2

cdr3_aa: CASRGLEATYGYTF
cdr3_nt: TGTGCCAGCAGGGGCCTCGAGGCGACCTATGGCTACACCTTC
d_call: -
v_call: TRBV2
clone_size: -
j_call: TRBJ1-2

cdr3_aa: CAWSVPLAASYEQYF
cdr3_nt: TGTGCCTGGAGTGTCCCGCTAGCCGCTTCCTACGAGCAGTACTTC
d_call: -
v_call: TRBV30
clone_size: few
j_call: TRBJ2-7

cdr3_aa: CASSLGHSSTDTQYF
cdr3_nt: TGTGCCAGCAGCTTAGGACATTCTAGCACAGATACGCAGTATTTT
d_call: -
v_call: TRBV7-9
clone_size: -
j_call: TRBJ2-3

cdr3_aa: CASSIEGPAPGNTIYF
cdr3_nt: TGTGCCAGTAGTATAGAGGGGCCAGCTCCTGGAAACACCATATATTTT
d_call: -
v_call: TRBV19
clone_size: -
j_call: TRBJ1-3

cdr3_aa: CASSLRRGYGYTF
cdr3_nt: TGTGCCAGCAGTTTGAGGAGGGGGTATGGCTACACCTTC
d_call: -
v_call: TRBV27
clone_size: -
j_call: TRBJ1-2